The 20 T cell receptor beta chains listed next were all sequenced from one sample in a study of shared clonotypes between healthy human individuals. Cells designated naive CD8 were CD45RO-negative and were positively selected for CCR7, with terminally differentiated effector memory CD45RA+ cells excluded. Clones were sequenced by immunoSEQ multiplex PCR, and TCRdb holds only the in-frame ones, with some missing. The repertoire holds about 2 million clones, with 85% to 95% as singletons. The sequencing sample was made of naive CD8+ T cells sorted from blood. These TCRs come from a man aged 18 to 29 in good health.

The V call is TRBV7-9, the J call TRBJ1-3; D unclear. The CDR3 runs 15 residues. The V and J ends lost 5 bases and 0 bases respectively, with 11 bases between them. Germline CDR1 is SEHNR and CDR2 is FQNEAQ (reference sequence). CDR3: CASSNDPFSGNTIYF. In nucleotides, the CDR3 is TGTGCCAGCAGCAACGACCCCTTCTCTGGAAACACCATATATTTT.

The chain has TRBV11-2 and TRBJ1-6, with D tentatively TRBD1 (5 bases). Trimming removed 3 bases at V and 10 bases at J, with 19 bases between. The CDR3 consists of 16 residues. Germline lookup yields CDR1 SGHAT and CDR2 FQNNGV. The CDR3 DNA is TGTGCCAGCAGCTTTGGGGTCGGGGGGATCGGCTCACCCCTCCACTTT. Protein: CASSFGVGGIGSPLHF.

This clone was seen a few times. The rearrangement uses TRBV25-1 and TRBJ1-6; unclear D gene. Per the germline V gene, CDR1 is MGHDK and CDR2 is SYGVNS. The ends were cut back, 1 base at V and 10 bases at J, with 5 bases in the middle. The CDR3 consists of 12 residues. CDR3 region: CASSESKSPLHF. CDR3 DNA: TGTGCCAGCAGTGAATCTAAATCACCCCTCCACTTT.

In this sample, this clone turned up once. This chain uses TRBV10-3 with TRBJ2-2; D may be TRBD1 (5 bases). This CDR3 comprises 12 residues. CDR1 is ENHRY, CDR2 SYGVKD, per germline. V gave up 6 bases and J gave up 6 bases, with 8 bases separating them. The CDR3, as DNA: TGTGCCATCAGGGTAGGGGCCGGGGAGCTGTTTTTT. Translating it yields CAIRVGAGELFF.

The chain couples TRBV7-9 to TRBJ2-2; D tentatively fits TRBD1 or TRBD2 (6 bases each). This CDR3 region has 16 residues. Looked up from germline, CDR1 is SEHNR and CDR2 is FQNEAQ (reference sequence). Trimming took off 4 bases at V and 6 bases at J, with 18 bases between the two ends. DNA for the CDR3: TGTGCCAGCAGCTCGCTACACGTCGGGGGCCCCGGGGAGCTGTTTTTT. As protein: CASSSLHVGGPGELFF.

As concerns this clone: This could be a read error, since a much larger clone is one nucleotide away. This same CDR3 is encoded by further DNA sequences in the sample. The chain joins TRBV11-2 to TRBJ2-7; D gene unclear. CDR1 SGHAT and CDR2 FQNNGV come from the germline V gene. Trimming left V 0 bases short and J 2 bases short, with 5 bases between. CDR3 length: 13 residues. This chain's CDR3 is CASSLDPAYEQYF. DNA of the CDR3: TGTGCCAGCAGCTTAGACCCCGCCTACGAGCAGTACTTC.

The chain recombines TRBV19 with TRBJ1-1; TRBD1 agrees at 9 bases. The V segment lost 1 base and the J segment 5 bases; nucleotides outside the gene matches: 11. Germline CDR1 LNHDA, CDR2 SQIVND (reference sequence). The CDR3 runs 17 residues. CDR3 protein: CASSIVSVRTGDTEAFF. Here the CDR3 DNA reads TGTGCCAGTAGTATAGTGTCGGTAAGGACAGGGGATACTGAAGCTTTCTTT.

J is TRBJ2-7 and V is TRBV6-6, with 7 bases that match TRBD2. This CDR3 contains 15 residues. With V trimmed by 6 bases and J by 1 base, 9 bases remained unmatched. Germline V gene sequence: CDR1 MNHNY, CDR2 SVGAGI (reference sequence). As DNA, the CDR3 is TGTGCCAGCAGCACCACAACTAGCGAGTCCTACGAGCAGTACTTC. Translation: CASSTTTSESYEQYF.

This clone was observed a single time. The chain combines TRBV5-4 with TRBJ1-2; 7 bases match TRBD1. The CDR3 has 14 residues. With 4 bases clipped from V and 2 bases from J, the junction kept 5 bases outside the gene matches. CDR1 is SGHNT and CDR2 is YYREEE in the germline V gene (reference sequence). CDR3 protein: CASSAGTVNYGYTF. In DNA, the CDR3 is TGTGCCAGCAGCGCCGGGACAGTAAACTATGGCTACACCTTC.

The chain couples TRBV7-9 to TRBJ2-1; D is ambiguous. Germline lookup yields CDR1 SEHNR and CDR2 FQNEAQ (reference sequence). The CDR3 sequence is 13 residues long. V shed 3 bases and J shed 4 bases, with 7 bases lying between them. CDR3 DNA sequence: TGTGCCAGCAGCTTTCCCGAGTACAATGAGCAGTTCTTC. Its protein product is CASSFPEYNEQFF.

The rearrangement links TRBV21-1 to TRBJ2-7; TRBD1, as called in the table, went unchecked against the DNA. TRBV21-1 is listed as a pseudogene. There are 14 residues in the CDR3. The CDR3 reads CASSFPGGAYEQYF. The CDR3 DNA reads TGTGCCAGCAGCTTTCCAGGGGGCGCCTACGAGCAGTACTTC.

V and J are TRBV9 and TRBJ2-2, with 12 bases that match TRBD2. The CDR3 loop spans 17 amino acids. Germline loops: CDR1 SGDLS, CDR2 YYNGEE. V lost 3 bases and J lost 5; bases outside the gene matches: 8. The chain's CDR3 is CASSALAGGTLTGELFF. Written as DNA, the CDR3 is TGTGCCAGCAGCGCTCTAGCGGGAGGGACACTAACCGGGGAGCTGTTTTTT.

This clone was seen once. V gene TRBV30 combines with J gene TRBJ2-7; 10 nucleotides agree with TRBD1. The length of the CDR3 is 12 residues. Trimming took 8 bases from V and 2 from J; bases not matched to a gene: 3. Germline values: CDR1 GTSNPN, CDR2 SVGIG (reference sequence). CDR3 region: CAGQGGAYEQYF. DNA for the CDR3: TGTGCCGGACAGGGGGGGGCCTACGAGCAGTACTTC. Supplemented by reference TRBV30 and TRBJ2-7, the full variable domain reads SQTIHQWPATLVQPVGSPLSLECTVEGTSNPNLYWYRQAAGRGLQLLFYSVGIGQISSEVPQNLSASRPQDRQFILSSKKLLLSDSGFYLCAGQGGAYEQYFGPGTRLTVT.

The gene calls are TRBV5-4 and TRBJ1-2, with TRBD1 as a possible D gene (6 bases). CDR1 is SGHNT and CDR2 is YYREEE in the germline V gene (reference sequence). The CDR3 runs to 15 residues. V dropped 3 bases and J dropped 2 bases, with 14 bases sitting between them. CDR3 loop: CASSSWTDKNYGYTF. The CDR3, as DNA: TGTGCCAGCAGCTCGTGGACAGACAAAAACTATGGCTACACCTTC.

The CDR3 DNA is TGTGCCAGCAGTGCCCGGGAGGATACGCAGTATTTT. This codes for CASSAREDTQYF. The rearrangement uses TRBV6-1 and TRBJ2-3; D may be TRBD2 (6 bases). V was shortened by 4 bases and J by 6 bases, with 8 bases between the two germline ends. Germline assignment: CDR1 MNHNS and CDR2 SASEGT. The length of the CDR3 is 12 residues.

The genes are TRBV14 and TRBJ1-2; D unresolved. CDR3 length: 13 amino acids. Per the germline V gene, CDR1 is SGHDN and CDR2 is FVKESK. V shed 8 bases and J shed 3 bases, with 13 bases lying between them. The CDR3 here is CASSTFWDYGYTF. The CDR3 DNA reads TGTGCCAGCTCTACATTTTGGGACTATGGCTACACCTTC.

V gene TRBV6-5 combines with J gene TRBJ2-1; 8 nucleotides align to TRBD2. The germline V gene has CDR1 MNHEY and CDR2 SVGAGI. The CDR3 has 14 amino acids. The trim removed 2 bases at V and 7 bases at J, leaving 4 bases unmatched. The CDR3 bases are TGTGCCAGCAGTTACAGCGGGGGCCGGAATGAGCAGTTCTTC. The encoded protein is CASSYSGGRNEQFF.

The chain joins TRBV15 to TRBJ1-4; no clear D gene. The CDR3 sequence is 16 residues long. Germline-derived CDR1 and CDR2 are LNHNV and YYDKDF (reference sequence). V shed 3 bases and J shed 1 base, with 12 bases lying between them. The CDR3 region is CATSSEDEGTNEKLFF. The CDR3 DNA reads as TGTGCCACCAGCAGCGAAGATGAGGGAACTAATGAAAAACTGTTTTTT.

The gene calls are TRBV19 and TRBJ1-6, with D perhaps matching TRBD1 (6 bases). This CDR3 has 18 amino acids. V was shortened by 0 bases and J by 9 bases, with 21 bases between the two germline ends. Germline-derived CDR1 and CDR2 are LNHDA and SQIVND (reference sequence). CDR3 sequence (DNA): TGTGCCAGTAGTATAGATTACAGACAGGACCTACCGGGTTCACCCCTCCACTTT. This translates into CASSIDYRQDLPGSPLHF.

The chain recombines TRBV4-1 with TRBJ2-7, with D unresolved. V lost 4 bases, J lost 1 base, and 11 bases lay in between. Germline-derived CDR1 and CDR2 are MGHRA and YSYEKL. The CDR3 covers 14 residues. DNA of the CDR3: TGCGCCAGCAGCCCTCGCCTCTCTTCCTACGAGCAGTACTTC. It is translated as CASSPRLSSYEQYF.